This TCR beta chain was profiled in a study of cytomegalovirus exposure and HLA in healthy donors (dated by TCRdb to about 2017). With regard to the full study: According to a later analysis, one platform produced both the 110 or so validation repertoires and the 620 or so repertoires of the first cohort. The study combined high-throughput TCR immunosequencing, statistical association of individual TCRs with disease status, and machine learning to predict cytomegalovirus infection status. In addition to the first cohort of roughly 670 subjects, a separate validation cohort of around 110 different subjects was used. The study was designed to test whether signatures of past pathogen exposure could be identified by cataloging public T cell receptors. What the work shows at the level of the full study, not this receptor alone: All 120 or so repertoires were used to score co-occurrence in the validation cohort in a later analysis, because that analysis had no HLA typing for the cohort. The study gave a list of under 200 TCR beta chains associated with cytomegalovirus. A later analysis found that TCRs clustered in the first cohort also tended to co-occur in the 120 validation repertoires, with approximately 94% of cluster scores above 0. In vitro tests confirmed that a few of the cytomegalovirus-associated TCR beta chains recognize cytomegalovirus antigens. According to the authors, the approach could potentially be generalized to other disease states and immunological phenotypes. Most TCR sequences were seen in very few donors, while some public TCRs were found in many individuals. Cytomegalovirus status was reported to be diagnosed by the classifier with high specificity and sensitivity in both the original and validation cohorts.

As for this clone: This receptor's antigen is unknown. No much larger clonotype is one base removed from it; base qualities were not supplied.

Separate from the roughly 650-subject first cohort, the validation cohort of 90 to 150 subjects was the group to which the donors belonged. Looking up the germline V gene (reference sequence) yields CDR1 LNHNV and CDR2 YYDKDF. The CDR3 holds 17 amino acids from the cysteine to the phenylalanine. CDR3 DNA is the only sequence kept; it has 51 bases, read in frame from the first base. From V the trimming removes 3 bases and from J it removes 3 bases, while the gene matches leave 11 bases of the junction unaccounted for. Library generation was performed with the immunoSEQ multiplex PCR assay. The original pipeline was this. A statistical classification framework was built for diagnosing cytomegalovirus status from the catalog of TCR beta chain sequences. The table comes from immuneACCESS by way of TCRdb, which keeps in-frame sequences with V and J called. Part of the clones is missing from these tables; in studies checked, under half for an unresolved V gene and the rest for unknown reasons. The V and J calls and clone size are taken from that table; D and trimming were inferred from the DNA. The sample profile shows 150,000 or so clones; 80% to 90% of them were found once. The top ten clones comprise around 6% of the sample.

This receptor was taken from a woman in her twenties or thirties in good health and CMV-seropositive. Recombination joined TRBV15 with TRBJ1-3; TRBD1 fits 7 bases in the junction. Source material: PBMCs. CDR3 region: CATSRAPQTGSGNTIYF. The nucleotide sequence is TGTGCCACCAGCAGGGCCCCTCAGACAGGGAGTGGAAACACCATATATTTT. The CDR3, completed at both ends by the reference TRBV15 and TRBJ1-3 genes, gives the full variable domain DAMVIQNPRYQVTQFGKPVTLSCSQTLNHNVMYWYQQKSSQAPKLLFHYYDKDFNNEADTPDNFQSRRPNTSFCFLDIRSPGLGDTAMYLCATSRAPQTGSGNTIYFGEGSWLTVV.